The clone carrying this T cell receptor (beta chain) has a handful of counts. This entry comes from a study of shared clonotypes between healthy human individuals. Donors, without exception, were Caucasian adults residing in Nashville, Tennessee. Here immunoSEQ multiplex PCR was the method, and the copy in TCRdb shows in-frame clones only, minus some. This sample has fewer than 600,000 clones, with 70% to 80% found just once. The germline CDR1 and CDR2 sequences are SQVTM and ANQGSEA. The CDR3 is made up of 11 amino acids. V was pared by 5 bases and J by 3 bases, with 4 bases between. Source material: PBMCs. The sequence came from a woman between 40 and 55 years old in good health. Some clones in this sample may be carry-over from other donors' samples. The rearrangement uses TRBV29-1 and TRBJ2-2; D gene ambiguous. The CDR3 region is CSVKDTGELFF. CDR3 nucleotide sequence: TGCAGCGTTAAGGACACCGGGGAGCTGTTTTTT.